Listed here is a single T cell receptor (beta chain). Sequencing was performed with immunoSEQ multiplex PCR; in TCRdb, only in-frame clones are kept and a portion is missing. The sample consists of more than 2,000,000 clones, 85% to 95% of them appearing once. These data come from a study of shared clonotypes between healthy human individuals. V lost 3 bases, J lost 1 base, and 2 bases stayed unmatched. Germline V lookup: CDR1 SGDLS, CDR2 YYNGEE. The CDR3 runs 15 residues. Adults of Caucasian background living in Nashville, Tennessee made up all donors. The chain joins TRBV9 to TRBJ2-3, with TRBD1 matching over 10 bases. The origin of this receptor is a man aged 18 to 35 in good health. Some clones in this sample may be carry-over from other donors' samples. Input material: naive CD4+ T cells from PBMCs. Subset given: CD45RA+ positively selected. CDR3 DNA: TGTGCCAGCAGCGGGGGGACAGGGGGCACAGATACGCAGTATTTT. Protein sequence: CASSGGTGGTDTQYF.